The present T cell receptor beta chain was sequenced within a study of blood T cell repertoires in COVID-19 (dated by TCRdb to about 2020). Describing the broader study: The collaborator samples originated in the United States, Italy and Spain and spanned the acute and convalescent phases of COVID-19. Samples came from the ongoing ImmuneRACE study (first 160 participants) plus 1,254 subjects from 6 global collaborators. The sample metadata nearly always contained a de-identified subject ID, COVID-19 status, age in years and sex. The repertoires were released in a freely available public database meant as a resource for research on the immune response to SARS-CoV-2. HLA class I and class II types, where available, came from metadata supplied by the sample provider rather than from assay-based typing. The prospective study material was composed of cDNA or gDNA derived from T cells, B-cell-depleted T cells, or PBMCs. Deeply sampled blood TCRbeta repertoires from subjects exposed to, actively infected with, or recovered from COVID-19 were included in the dataset. Paper-wide results and their limitations: Clinical and demographic metadata were provided uncurated, with the amount varying by source and participant.

TCRbeta CDR3 regions were amplified from genomic DNA by means of the immunoSEQ Assay, a bias-controlled multiplex PCR. Regarding the original processing steps: The number of nucleated cells in each sample was estimated by amplification of reference gene primers within the assay. To quantify the absolute abundance of each unique TCRbeta CDR3 rearrangement, sequence reads were collapsed and filtered. For each sample, productive Simpson clonality was calculated as the square root of Simpson's diversity index over productive rearrangements. TCRdb holds this immuneACCESS table with in-frame rearrangements only. Some clones are missing; in checked studies, unresolved V genes explain under half, and the rest has no known cause. V, J and clone size derive from that table, while D and trimming were established from the DNA sequence. In this sample the table shows some 9,000 clones, 86% of which occur a single time. The ten largest make up around 8% of the sample.

Whole blood was collected in K2EDTA tubes by collaborating institutions according to the institutions' own protocols. For TCRbeta analysis, collaborator samples were shipped as frozen whole blood, as isolated PBMCs, or as DNA extracted from either sample type. In this sample, this clone turned up once. The clone's antigen remains unknown. The record has no base qualities; no much larger clone is one base away. Material: peripheral blood. This clonotype was obtained from a human donor in a cohort sampled during active COVID-19.

The DNA sequence is TGTGCCAGCAGCATACCCCCTTTTACAACCTACGAGCAGTACTTC. The translation is CASSIPPFTTYEQYF. The rearrangement combines TRBV28 with TRBJ2-7, with the D gene not clear enough to name. The CDR3 sequence holds 15 residues, the cysteine and phenylalanine included. Left in the record is the CDR3 DNA by itself, 45 bases read in frame from the first base. CDR1 and CDR2, looked up from the germline V gene, are MDHEN and SYDVKM. V is reduced by 6 bases and J by 2 bases, leaving a spacing of 17 bases between them.